These 17 T cell receptor beta chains originate from one sample sequenced in a study of blood T cell repertoires in COVID-19. Generated by immunoSEQ multiplex PCR, the TCRdb table keeps only in-frame clones and is missing some. The sample carries 250,000 to 350,000 clones, about 91% recorded once. The sequencing input was peripheral blood. The receptors shown here come from a woman under 40 who had recovered from COVID-19.

V and J are TRBV28 and TRBJ1-4; TRBD1 matches at 12 bases. The germline CDR1 and CDR2 sequences are MDHEN and SYDVKM. The V segment lost 4 bases and the J segment 7 bases; nucleotides outside the gene matches: 7. The CDR3 consists of 16 residues. The CDR3 region has the DNA TGTGCCAGCAGTTCGCCGGGACAGGGGGCTGGTGAAAAACTGTTTTTT. Translation gives CASSSPGQGAGEKLFF.

The chain is built from TRBV28 and TRBJ1-6; 7 positions agree with TRBD1. In germline, CDR1 is MDHEN, CDR2 SYDVKM. The CDR3 is 16 amino acids. Trimming cost V 4 bases and J 5 bases; bases outside gene matches: 8. CDR3 nucleotide sequence: TGTGCCAGCAGTTCGGGGACAGTCCTTAATAATTCACCCCTCCACTTT. Encoded protein: CASSSGTVLNNSPLHF.

The chain combines TRBV6-2 or TRBV6-3 with TRBJ2-3; 12 positions match TRBD2. After removal of 0 bases from V and 2 bases from J, the junction contained 6 bases not matched to a gene. The CDR3 contains 18 residues. The germline V gene encodes CDR1 MNHEY and CDR2 SVGEGT. The chain's CDR3 is CASSYSTSGGDHTDTQYF. CDR3 DNA sequence: TGTGCCAGCAGTTACTCGACTAGCGGGGGAGATCACACAGATACGCAGTATTTT.

The genes are TRBV28 and TRBJ2-3; D is unclear. The V end lost 6 bases, the J end lost 9 bases, and 22 bases lay between the germline ends. Looked up from germline, CDR1 is MDHEN and CDR2 is SYDVKM. The CDR3 runs 15 residues. The DNA for the CDR3 is TGTGCCAGCAGCCCTCGGTGGCCCGGTCAGGAAACGCAGTATTTT. Residues: CASSPRWPGQETQYF.

The rearrangement links TRBV19 to TRBJ1-5, with a possible D match to TRBD1 (5 bases). This CDR3 is built from 17 residues. The V gene lost 5 bases and the J gene lost 7 bases, with 24 bases spanning the gap. From germline, CDR1 is LNHDA and CDR2 SQIVND (reference sequence). CDR3: CASSPSGAGRLGQPQHF. The CDR3 nucleotides read TGTGCCAGTAGTCCCAGTGGGGCAGGCCGTCTGGGGCAGCCCCAGCATTTT.

The rearrangement uses TRBV27 and TRBJ1-1; D is possibly TRBD1 (5 bases). V lost 8 bases and J lost 3, with 13 bases in between. This CDR3 has 13 residues. Germline V gene lookup returns CDR1 MNHEY and CDR2 SMNVEV (reference sequence). The CDR3 DNA reads as TGTGCCAGCCTTACTCGGGGGGACACTGAAGCTTTCTTT. This encodes CASLTRGDTEAFF.

The V gene is TRBV5-1, the J gene TRBJ1-5, with 8 bases identical to TRBD1. Germline-derived CDR1 and CDR2 are SGHRS and YFSETQ. V trimming: 4 bases; J trimming: 3 bases; junction bases outside the gene matches: 6. CDR3 length: 15 residues. The CDR3 sequence: CASSIGQGVNQPQHF. Written as DNA, the CDR3 is TGCGCCAGCAGCATAGGACAGGGTGTCAATCAGCCCCAGCATTTT.

The V call is TRBV7-2, the J call TRBJ1-3; weak D call: TRBD1 (6 bases). Germline V CDR1 and CDR2: SGHTA, FQGNSA. CDR3 length equals 14 residues. V gave up 5 bases and J gave up 4 bases, with 12 bases separating them. The CDR3: CASSPAGAGNTIYF. Here the CDR3 DNA reads TGTGCCAGCAGCCCCGCAGGGGCCGGAAACACCATATATTTT.

The CDR3 DNA sequence: TGTGCCAGCAGCTTACCAGGGAAGGACTATGGCTACACCTTC. It encodes CASSLPGKDYGYTF. The chain is built from TRBV7-9 and TRBJ1-2; possibly TRBD1 for D (5 bases). Germline CDR1 is SEHNR and CDR2 is FQNEAQ (reference sequence). Trimming pared 2 bases from V and 3 bases from J, leaving 10 bases between. The CDR3 spans 14 residues.

This chain connects TRBV2 to TRBJ1-1; perhaps TRBD1 as D (6 bases). There are 11 residues in the CDR3. V lost 7 bases, J lost 8 bases, and 11 bases lay in between. Germline CDR1 is SNHLY and CDR2 is FYNNEI. The CDR3 loop is CASIQGLEAFF. Written as DNA, the CDR3 is TGTGCCAGCATTCAGGGGCTCGAAGCTTTCTTT.

The chain is built from TRBV10-3 and TRBJ2-7; 9 bases match TRBD2. J lost 4 bases, V lost 4 bases, and 5 bases had no gene match. This CDR3 is 14 amino acids long. Germline loops: CDR1 ENHRY, CDR2 SYGVKD. The CDR3 sequence is CAISGNSGGYEQYF. CDR3 coding DNA: TGTGCCATCAGTGGTAATAGCGGGGGTTACGAGCAGTACTTC.

The rearrangement joins TRBV6-2 or TRBV6-3 to TRBJ2-7; 9 bases align to TRBD1. From germline, CDR1 is MNHEY and CDR2 SVGEGT. The CDR3 length is 15 residues. The V and J ends lost 2 bases and 4 bases, in that order; junction bases with no gene match: 6. In nucleotides, the CDR3 is TGTGCCAGCAGTTACGGAGGGACAGGGAGATACGAGCAGTACTTC. Protein product: CASSYGGTGRYEQYF.

This sequence joins TRBV7-3 and TRBJ2-3, with TRBD2 matching over 8 bases. Germline V CDR1 and CDR2: SGHTA, FQGTGA. V lost 1 base and J lost 4; bases outside the gene matches: 16. The CDR3 has 19 amino acids. CDR3 DNA sequence: TGTGCCAGCAGCTTAAAAGGAGTGTCACGGGGGGGCCGAGCAGATACGCAGTATTTT. This sequence encodes CASSLKGVSRGGRADTQYF.

The rearrangement joins TRBV7-8 to TRBJ2-1; D possibly corresponds to TRBD2 (6 bases). Looked up from germline, CDR1 is SGHVS and CDR2 is FQNEAQ. The CDR3 is 16 residues long. The V end lost 1 base, the J end lost 8 bases, and 18 bases lay between the germline ends. In DNA, the CDR3 is TGTGCCAGCAGCTTAGTTCTGGGGGGACGGTCGGATGAGCAGTTCTTC. This encodes CASSLVLGGRSDEQFF.

V usage is TRBV28 and J usage is TRBJ1-2; D gene unclear. The ends were cut back, 10 bases at V and 6 bases at J, with 12 bases in the middle. The germline V gene has CDR1 MDHEN and CDR2 SYDVKM. The CDR3 runs to 11 residues. The CDR3 protein is CATTPYNGYTF. CDR3 nucleotide sequence: TGTGCCACCACCCCCTATAATGGCTACACCTTC.

CDR3: CASSFFFSRDRGRYTGELFF. As DNA, the CDR3 is TGCGCCAGCAGCTTTTTTTTCAGCCGGGACAGGGGCCGGTACACCGGGGAGCTGTTTTTT. This chain joins TRBV5-1 and TRBJ2-2; 10 bases line up with TRBD1. V lost 2 bases to trimming and J lost 3 bases; unmatched junction nucleotides: 16. The CDR3 is 20 amino acids. The V gene's germline CDR1 is SGHRS and CDR2 YFSETQ. Full variable domain (missing parts from reference TRBV5-1 and TRBJ2-2): KAGVTQTPRYLIKTRGQQVTLSCSPISGHRSVSWYQQTPGQGLQFLFEYFSETQRNKGNFPGRFSGRQFSNSRSEMNVSTLELGDSALYLCASSFFFSRDRGRYTGELFFGEGSRLTVL.

CDR3 nucleotides: TGTGCCAGCAGTGAACAGGGGCCTCAGCCCCAGCATTTT. It codes for CASSEQGPQPQHF. This sequence joins TRBV2 and TRBJ1-5; TRBD1 might be the D (6 bases). Trimming shortened V by 2 bases and J by 6 bases, and 8 bases separated the two germline ends. This CDR3 comprises 13 residues. CDR1 and CDR2 (germline): SNHLY, FYNNEI.